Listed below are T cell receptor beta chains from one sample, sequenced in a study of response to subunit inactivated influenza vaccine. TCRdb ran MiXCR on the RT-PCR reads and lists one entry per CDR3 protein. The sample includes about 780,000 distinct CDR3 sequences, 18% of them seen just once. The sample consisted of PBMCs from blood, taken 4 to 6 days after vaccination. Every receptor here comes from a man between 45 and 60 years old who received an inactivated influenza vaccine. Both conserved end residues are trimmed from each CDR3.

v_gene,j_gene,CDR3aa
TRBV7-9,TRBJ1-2,ASDFTTGGYT
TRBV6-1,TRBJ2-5,ASTPTGEETQY
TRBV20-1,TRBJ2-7,SARDQGGAWQY
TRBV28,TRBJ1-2,ASSSPTEANGYT
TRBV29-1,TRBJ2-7,SVEGDSFYEQY
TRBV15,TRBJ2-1,ATSNTRYHIHEQF
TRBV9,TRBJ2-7,ASSVGRVAYEQY
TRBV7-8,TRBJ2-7,ASSSSGLAASSYEQY
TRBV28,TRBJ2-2,ASSWDRVTGELF
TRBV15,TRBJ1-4,ATSRDRDIEGEKLF
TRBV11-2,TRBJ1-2,ASSLFSVASRYGYT
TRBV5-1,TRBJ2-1,ASSLEAHGLYNEQF
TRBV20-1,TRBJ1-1,SANAGTNTEAF
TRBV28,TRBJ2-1,ASSIKGTGRYNEQF
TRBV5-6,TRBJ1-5,ASSLGSGTGREQPQH